Each of the 30 T cell receptor beta chains below was sequenced from the same sample in a study of blood T cell repertoires in COVID-19. Sequenced by immunoSEQ multiplex PCR; TCRdb stores in-frame clones only, minus some. The sample carries approximately 220,000 clones, 75% to 90% recorded once. The specimen sequenced was peripheral blood. These receptors came from a man in his forties with acute or convalescent COVID-19.

The chain couples TRBV19 to TRBJ2-6; 12 bases are a match to TRBD1. The CDR3 spans 18 residues. Germline V gene lookup returns CDR1 LNHDA and CDR2 SQIVND (reference sequence). The V segment lost 7 bases and the J segment 4 bases; nucleotides outside the gene matches: 11. The CDR3 DNA follows: TGTGCCAGTATGGACGGGACAGGGGGCTTGCGAGGGGCCAACGTCCTGACTTTC. Its protein is CASMDGTGGLRGANVLTF. The variable domain in full, completed from reference TRBV19 and TRBJ2-6, reads DGGITQSPKYLFRKEGQNVTLSCEQNLNHDAMYWYRQDPGQGLRLIYYSQIVNDFQKGDIAEGYSVSREKKESFPLTVTSAQKNPTAFYLCASMDGTGGLRGANVLTFGAGSRLTVL.

This clone was observed once. V is TRBV5-6 and J is TRBJ2-1; 10 bases align to TRBD2. Germline values: CDR1 SGHDT, CDR2 YYEEEE. The V gene end was trimmed by 4 bases and the J gene end by 5 bases; junction bases not matched to a gene: 6. This CDR3 spans 15 amino acids. The CDR3 sequence is CASSPLAGAHNEQFF. In DNA form, the CDR3 reads TGTGCCAGCAGCCCGCTAGCGGGAGCCCACAATGAGCAGTTCTTC.

J is TRBJ2-7 and V is TRBV4-1, with 10 bases matching TRBD2. V shed 0 bases and J 4 bases; nucleotides not matched to a gene: 15. Per germline, CDR1 MGHRA and CDR2 YSYEKL. The CDR3 contains 19 residues. The CDR3 DNA reads TGCGCCAGCAGCCAAGAACGGGGCCTAGCGGGAGAGCCAGGTTACGAGCAGTACTTC. Translated, it gives CASSQERGLAGEPGYEQYF.

The chain employs TRBV21-1 and TRBJ2-6; no check of the table's D call, TRBD2, against the DNA was made. TRBV21-1 is marked as a pseudogene. This CDR3 comprises 18 residues. The CDR3 reads CASSKGLAGVSGANVLTF. The CDR3 DNA reads as TGTGCCAGCAGCAAAGGACTAGCGGGCGTCTCTGGGGCCAACGTCCTGACTTTC.

This chain uses TRBV29-1 with TRBJ1-1, with D possibly TRBD1 on 5 matching bases. Germline-derived CDR1 and CDR2 are SQVTM and ANQGSEA. With 3 bases removed from V and 5 bases from J, the gap between germline ends came to 10 bases. The length of the CDR3 is 12 residues. The CDR3 reads CSVDGRVTEAFF. CDR3 sequence (DNA): TGCAGCGTTGACGGCAGGGTGACTGAAGCTTTCTTT.

This clone was seen more than once but under ten times. The V gene is TRBV19, the J gene TRBJ1-5; D is uncertain. CDR3 length: 14 residues. Germline lookup yields CDR1 LNHDA and CDR2 SQIVND (reference sequence). Trimming removed 5 bases from V and 3 bases from J, with 11 bases in between. In DNA, the CDR3 is TGTGCCAGTAGTGTTACAAGTCCCAATCAGCCCCAGCATTTT. Protein product: CASSVTSPNQPQHF. The whole variable domain, remainder taken from reference TRBV19 and TRBJ1-5, is DGGITQSPKYLFRKEGQNVTLSCEQNLNHDAMYWYRQDPGQGLRLIYYSQIVNDFQKGDIAEGYSVSREKKESFPLTVTSAQKNPTAFYLCASSVTSPNQPQHFGDGTRLSIL.

In this sample, this clone turned up many times. This chain joins TRBV7-9 and TRBJ1-2; D remains unclear. Trimming removed 3 bases at V and 12 bases at J, with 14 bases between. The germline CDR1 and CDR2 sequences are SEHNR and FQNEAQ (reference sequence). This CDR3 comprises 12 residues. Here the CDR3 reads CASSFDGDGNTF. The CDR3 DNA sequence: TGTGCCAGCAGCTTCGACGGAGACGGGAACACCTTC.

The J gene is TRBJ1-2, the V gene TRBV30, with 7 bases lining up with TRBD1. Germline CDR1 and CDR2: GTSNPN and SVGIG (reference sequence). J lost 6 bases, V lost 1 base, and 2 bases had no gene match. The CDR3 consists of 12 residues. The CDR3 protein is CAWSATGNGYTF. CDR3 nucleotide sequence: TGTGCCTGGAGTGCGACAGGGAATGGCTACACCTTC.

The chain couples TRBV7-8 to TRBJ1-4; the match to TRBD1 covers 7 bases. This CDR3 is built from 14 residues. CDR1 and CDR2 from the germline V gene are SGHVS and FQNEAQ. The junction had 7 bases not matched to a gene; V was cut back by 2 bases and J by 10 bases. The CDR3 loop reads CASSLKGADGKLFF. The CDR3 coding sequence is TGTGCCAGCAGCTTAAAGGGGGCTGACGGAAAACTGTTTTTT.

The chain couples TRBV29-1 to TRBJ2-6; TRBD2 matches 8 bases. The CDR3 length is 14 residues. J lost 5 bases, V lost 6 bases, and 6 bases had no gene match. CDR1 and CDR2 from the germline V gene are SQVTM and ANQGSEA. The CDR3 here is CSVPGGTRANVLTF. Here the CDR3 DNA reads TGCAGCGTCCCGGGGGGGACGAGGGCCAACGTCCTGACTTTC. Variable domain in full (rest from reference TRBV29-1 and TRBJ2-6): SAVISQKPSRDICQRGTSLTIQCQVDSQVTMMFWYRQQPGQSLTLIATANQGSEATYESGFVIDKFPISRPNLTFSTLTVSNMSPEDSSIYLCSVPGGTRANVLTFGAGSRLTVL.

This sequence joins TRBV5-5 and TRBJ2-7; 10 bases line up with TRBD2. CDR1 SGHKS and CDR2 YYEKEE come from the germline V gene (reference sequence). V trimming: 2 bases; J trimming: 3 bases; junction bases outside the gene matches: 11. The CDR3 extends over 17 amino acids. The CDR3 nucleotides read TGTGCCAGCAGCTTCCCAACGAGCGGGAGGGCCTTCTACGAGCAGTACTTC. It translates to CASSFPTSGRAFYEQYF.

The V and J genes are TRBV2 and TRBJ1-5, with D uncertain. Trimming took off 4 bases at V and 0 bases at J, with 10 bases between the two ends. The CDR3 length is 15 residues. The germline CDR1 and CDR2 sequences are SNHLY and FYNNEI. The CDR3 protein is CASSVREYSNQPQHF. The DNA for the CDR3 is TGTGCCAGCAGTGTGCGAGAATATAGCAATCAGCCCCAGCATTTT.

The rearrangement uses TRBV6-2 or TRBV6-3 and TRBJ1-5; D is unclear. The CDR3 consists of 13 residues. The germline CDR1 and CDR2 sequences are MNHEY and SVGEGT. Trimming took 0 bases from V and 9 from J, leaving 9 bases between them. CDR3 loop: CASSYSPVGPQHF. The DNA of the CDR3 is TGTGCCAGCAGTTACTCCCCCGTCGGGCCCCAGCATTTT.

V is TRBV9 and J is TRBJ2-7, with 8 bases aligning to TRBD2. Losses at the gene ends were 3 bases for V and 1 base for J; bases not matched to a gene: 3. Germline values: CDR1 SGDLS, CDR2 YYNGEE. The CDR3 extends over 14 amino acids. The CDR3 coding sequence is TGTGCCAGCAGCGAGGGACTAGTTTCCTACGAGCAGTACTTC. Translation gives CASSEGLVSYEQYF.

The chain is built from TRBV19 and TRBJ2-1; TRBD2 agrees at 10 bases. V trimming: 2 bases; J trimming: 2 bases; junction bases outside the gene matches: 3. There are 16 residues in the CDR3. Germline-derived CDR1 and CDR2 are LNHDA and SQIVND (reference sequence). The CDR3 DNA sequence: TGTGCCAGTAGTATAAGTCTAGCGGGAGCCTACAATGAGCAGTTCTTC. Amino acids: CASSISLAGAYNEQFF.

This clone was recorded a few times. This chain uses TRBV7-9 with TRBJ1-1; possibly TRBD1 for D (6 bases). The CDR3 is 13 amino acids. CDR1 is SEHNR and CDR2 is FQNEAQ in the germline V gene (reference sequence). V gave up 5 bases and J gave up 7 bases, with 14 bases separating them. The CDR3 DNA reads TGTGCCAGCAGCCTAGGGGGGCTTGGTGAAGCTTTCTTT. Encoded protein: CASSLGGLGEAFF.

V is TRBV30 and J is TRBJ1-2; tentatively, D is TRBD1 (6 bases). Per germline, CDR1 GTSNPN and CDR2 SVGIG (reference sequence). The V and J ends lost 2 bases and 4 bases respectively, with 11 bases between them. The CDR3 is 13 residues long. The DNA of the CDR3 is TGTGCCTGGAGTCTCCAGGGGACCTATGGCTACACCTTC. Encoded protein: CAWSLQGTYGYTF. Full variable domain (missing parts from reference TRBV30 and TRBJ1-2): SQTIHQWPATLVQPVGSPLSLECTVEGTSNPNLYWYRQAAGRGLQLLFYSVGIGQISSEVPQNLSASRPQDRQFILSSKKLLLSDSGFYLCAWSLQGTYGYTFGSGTRLTVV.

CDR3 sequence reads: CASSPQQGAGNEQFF. The CDR3 DNA sequence: TGTGCCAGCTCACCACAACAGGGGGCCGGCAATGAGCAGTTCTTC. The V call is TRBV18, the J call TRBJ2-1; the match to TRBD1 covers 9 bases. V lost 1 base to trimming and J lost 6 bases; unmatched junction nucleotides: 4. Looked up from germline, CDR1 is KGHSH and CDR2 is LQKENI. The CDR3 runs to 15 residues.

This clone has a single count. Mismatch with germline at one junction end may stem from a read error. The genes are TRBV19 and TRBJ2-4, with D maybe TRBD1 (5 bases). The CDR3 has 18 amino acids. The germline V gene has CDR1 LNHDA and CDR2 SQIVND (reference sequence). CDR3 nucleotide sequence: TGTGCCAGTAGTATATGGCAGGGTCGGGTCTCGTCCAAAGACATTCAGTACTTC. This encodes CASSIWQGRVSSKDIQYF.

The chain carries TRBV7-9 and TRBJ1-2; 8 bases fit TRBD1. The V gene's germline CDR1 is SEHNR and CDR2 FQNEAQ (reference sequence). The CDR3 is 12 amino acids. Trimming cost V 3 bases and J 14 bases; bases outside gene matches: 8. This chain's CDR3 is CASSLDGWDRTF. The CDR3 nucleotides read TGTGCCAGCAGCTTGGATGGATGGGACAGGACCTTC.

The gene calls are TRBV2 and TRBJ1-2; D might be TRBD1 (6 bases). Trimming removed 6 bases at V and 1 base at J, with 12 bases between. Per the germline V gene, CDR1 is SNHLY and CDR2 is FYNNEI. This CDR3 region has 14 residues. The DNA of the CDR3 is TGTGCCAGCAGAGCGACAGGAGGTAACTATGGCTACACCTTC. Its protein is CASRATGGNYGYTF.

This sequence joins TRBV5-4 and TRBJ2-2; tentative D call: TRBD2 (7 bases). CDR3 length: 15 amino acids. Trimming cost V 1 base and J 4 bases, with 11 bases left between them. From germline, CDR1 is SGHNT and CDR2 YYREEE (reference sequence). The CDR3 region has the DNA TGTGCCAGCAGCTTGTGGGGGGGCCCCACCGGGGAGCTGTTTTTT. This sequence encodes CASSLWGGPTGELFF.

The rearrangement links TRBV4-1 to TRBJ1-1; 9 positions agree with TRBD1. The CDR3 sequence is 15 residues long. Trimming took 5 bases from V and 3 from J; bases not matched to a gene: 7. Germline CDR1 reads MGHRA; CDR2 reads YSYEKL. CDR3 nucleotides: TGCGCCAGCAGCGTACGGACAGGGGCGGACACTGAAGCTTTCTTT. Translation: CASSVRTGADTEAFF.

This chain connects TRBV27 to TRBJ1-4; no definite D call. Germline CDR1 and CDR2: MNHEY and SMNVEV (reference sequence). This CDR3 region has 15 residues. Trimming cost V 1 base and J 7 bases, with 13 bases left between them. The CDR3 sequence: CASSLFRQVPEKLFF. As DNA, the CDR3 is TGTGCCAGCAGTTTATTTCGGCAGGTCCCTGAAAAACTGTTTTTT.

The J gene is TRBJ2-1, the V gene TRBV29-1; TRBD2 aligns across 7 bases. Unmatched junction bases numbered 11, after V lost 8 bases and J lost 7 bases. The CDR3 length is 13 residues. Germline assignment: CDR1 SQVTM and CDR2 ANQGSEA. The CDR3 region is CSTHTGLPNEQFF. The CDR3, as DNA: TGCAGCACCCACACGGGACTACCGAATGAGCAGTTCTTC.

This clone was counted once. The CDR3 DNA reads TGTGCCAGTAGTGGACGGGACAGGAGTAATCAGCCCCAGCATTTT. This encodes CASSGRDRSNQPQHF. The chain carries TRBV19 and TRBJ1-5; TRBD1 matches at 8 bases. Germline CDR1 is LNHDA and CDR2 is SQIVND (reference sequence). This CDR3 is 15 amino acids long. Trimming cost V 5 bases and J 4 bases; bases outside gene matches: 7. The full variable domain, in which reference TRBV19 and TRBJ1-5 provide the parts outside the CDR3, is DGGITQSPKYLFRKEGQNVTLSCEQNLNHDAMYWYRQDPGQGLRLIYYSQIVNDFQKGDIAEGYSVSREKKESFPLTVTSAQKNPTAFYLCASSGRDRSNQPQHFGDGTRLSIL.

This chain connects TRBV27 to TRBJ2-7; D remains ambiguous. Germline lookup yields CDR1 MNHEY and CDR2 SMNVEV (reference sequence). V dropped 10 bases and J dropped 2 bases, with 15 bases sitting between them. CDR3 size: 13 residues. CDR3 amino acids: CANELFSPYEQYF. CDR3 sequence (DNA): TGTGCCAACGAGCTCTTTAGTCCCTACGAGCAGTACTTC.

This chain joins TRBV30 and TRBJ1-2; 8 bases are a match to TRBD1. The germline V gene encodes CDR1 GTSNPN and CDR2 SVGIG (reference sequence). The CDR3 has 15 amino acids. The J segment lost 1 base and the V segment lost 0 bases, leaving 4 bases of the junction unmatched. The CDR3 sequence: CAWSVQGALNYGYTF. CDR3 bases: TGTGCCTGGAGTGTGCAGGGGGCACTTAACTATGGCTACACCTTC.

The chain recombines TRBV19 with TRBJ2-1; D gene unclear. Trimming took off 1 base at V and 10 bases at J, with 5 bases between the two ends. The V gene's germline CDR1 is LNHDA and CDR2 SQIVND (reference sequence). The CDR3 sequence is 11 residues long. The CDR3 DNA follows: TGTGCCAGTAGTATAGGGCGGGAGCAGTTCTTC. Translating gives CASSIGREQFF.

The rearrangement links TRBV6-5 to TRBJ2-1, with D uncertain. Trimming left V 2 bases short and J 5 bases short, with 13 bases between. Germline CDR1 reads MNHEY; CDR2 reads SVGAGI. The CDR3 spans 15 residues. The chain's CDR3 is CASSYDRVLNNEQFF. The CDR3 DNA is TGTGCCAGCAGTTACGATCGGGTCTTGAACAATGAGCAGTTCTTC.